The rows below give T cell receptor beta chains drawn from one sample of a study of PD-L1 blockade in urothelial cancer. The protocol was immunoSEQ multiplex PCR, while the TCRdb copy is restricted to in-frame clones and leaves out a portion. The repertoire has 70,000 or so clones, roughly 90% of them found once; the top ten carry 3.5% to 5%. The source was PBMCs, collected around atezolizumab (anti-PD-L1) treatment. The receptors shown here come from a man aged 65-85 years with urothelial cancer. The CDR3 runs from the conserved cysteine through the conserved F or W. The D gene is left open where the match is weak. Some rows have no size entry. The others give once, few or many, or a class for an expanded clone.

NA	TRBV5-1	NA	TRBJ1-1	CASSFEFRGNTEAFF	TGCGCCAGCAGCTTTGAGTTCAGGGGCAACACTGAAGCTTTCTTT
TRBD1	TRBV6-1	NA	TRBJ1-5	CASSSGQGVSQPQHF	TGTGCCAGCAGCTCGGGACAGGGAGTTAGTCAGCCCCAGCATTTT
TRBD2	TRBV6-1	NA	TRBJ2-7	CASSEYGSGRAISGEQYF	TGTGCCAGCAGTGAATATGGTAGCGGGAGGGCCATAAGTGGCGAGCAGTACTTC
NA	TRBV11-2	NA	TRBJ2-2	CASSLGTRNTGELFF	TGTGCCAGCAGCTTAGGGACAAGGAACACCGGGGAGCTGTTTTTT
NA	TRBV30	NA	TRBJ2-7	CAWRLGAGREQYF	TGTGCCTGGAGATTAGGGGCAGGTCGCGAGCAGTACTTC
TRBD2	TRBV7-8	NA	TRBJ2-2	CASTFGEVLAGGMVGELFF	TGTGCCAGCACATTTGGAGAGGTGCTAGCGGGAGGAATGGTCGGGGAGCTGTTTTTT
NA	TRBV21-1	NA	TRBJ2-3	CASSTKGTSGSTDTQYF	TGTGCCAGCAGCACGAAGGGGACTAGCGGGAGCACAGATACGCAGTATTTT
NA	TRBV6-5	NA	TRBJ1-1	CASSYEAGQGEAFF	TGTGCCAGCAGTTACGAAGCGGGGCAAGGGGAAGCTTTCTTT
NA	TRBV2	NA	TRBJ2-1	CVGAGLSYNEQFF	TGTGTAGGAGCGGGCCTATCCTACAATGAGCAGTTCTTC
TRBD2	TRBV9	NA	TRBJ2-1	CASSVGGGAGGYNEQFF	TGTGCCAGCAGCGTAGGGGGGGGAGCGGGAGGCTACAATGAGCAGTTCTTC
TRBD2	TRBV19	NA	TRBJ2-3	CASSLAGDTDTQYF	TGTGCCAGTAGTTTAGCGGGAGACACAGATACGCAGTATTTT
TRBD2	TRBV6-1	NA	TRBJ2-7	CASSYKRGAYEQYF	TGTGCCAGCAGTTATAAGCGGGGGGCCTACGAGCAGTACTTC
NA	TRBV28	NA	TRBJ2-1	CASRFGQFGEQFF	TGTGCCAGCAGGTTCGGACAGTTTGGTGAGCAGTTCTTC
TRBD2	TRBV5-1	NA	TRBJ2-5	CASSSGGRYEETQYF	TGCGCCAGCAGCTCCGGCGGGAGGTACGAAGAGACCCAGTACTTC
NA	TRBV5-8	NA	TRBJ2-7	CASSLTTYRGDF	TGTGCCAGCAGCTTAACTACCTACCGCGGGGACTTC
NA	TRBV6-1	NA	TRBJ1-2	CASRNRVDGYTF	TGTGCCAGCAGGAACAGGGTTGACGGCTACACCTTC
NA	TRBV19	NA	TRBJ1-2	CASSTENLGRYGYTF	TGTGCCAGTAGTACCGAAAACCTTGGGAGATATGGCTACACCTTC
TRBD2	TRBV4-2	NA	TRBJ2-5	CASSQDSVTPTSVKETQYF	TGTGCCAGCAGCCAAGACTCGGTCACCCCGACTAGCGTCAAAGAGACCCAGTACTTC
TRBD2	TRBV7-9	NA	TRBJ2-7	CASSLPRTSGARGTYEQYF	TGTGCCAGCAGCTTACCCCGGACTAGCGGGGCCCGGGGCACATACGAGCAGTACTTC
NA	TRBV5-1	once	TRBJ2-2	CASSPSGTGELFF	TGCGCCAGCAGCCCCAGCGGCACCGGGGAGCTGTTTTTT
TRBD1	TRBV2	NA	TRBJ1-2	CASGTGGVGYGYTF	TGTGCCAGCGGGACAGGGGGCGTTGGCTATGGCTACACCTTC
NA	TRBV19	NA	TRBJ1-2	CASSISRRSFYGYTF	TGTGCCAGTAGTATTTCGCGGCGGAGCTTCTATGGCTACACCTTC
NA	TRBV19	NA	TRBJ2-2	CASSMGAQGGELFF	TGTGCCAGTAGTATGGGGGCGCAAGGCGGGGAGCTGTTTTTT
NA	TRBV5-1	NA	TRBJ2-3	CASSRGGGTDTQYF	TGCGCCAGCAGTCGAGGCGGGGGCACAGATACGCAGTATTTT
NA	TRBV9	NA	TRBJ1-2	CASSVSPSSGGGGYTF	TGTGCCAGCAGCGTCTCTCCCTCCTCCGGGGGTGGTGGCTACACCTTC
NA	TRBV4-1	NA	TRBJ2-7	CASSQATGLEWVVQYF	TGCGCCAGCAGCCAGGCTACAGGGCTTGAGTGGGTCGTGCAGTACTTC
TRBD1	TRBV5-1	NA	TRBJ1-2	CASNPTGGTTGYNGYTF	TGCGCCAGCAATCCCACGGGGGGGACGACAGGGTATAATGGCTACACCTTC
TRBD1	TRBV28	once	TRBJ2-2	CASSPIQGSQGTGELFF	TGTGCCAGCAGCCCCATACAGGGGTCCCAAGGGACCGGGGAGCTGTTTTTT
TRBD1	TRBV15	NA	TRBJ2-1	CATSRDIGQGNEQFF	TGTGCCACCAGCAGAGATATAGGACAGGGTAATGAGCAGTTCTTC
NA	TRBV18	NA	TRBJ2-1	CASSPPTLQGYSYNEQFF	TGTGCCAGCTCACCACCTACTTTGCAGGGGTACTCCTACAATGAGCAGTTCTTC
NA	TRBV6-5	NA	TRBJ2-4	CASRGKGERNIQYF	TGTGCCAGCAGGGGGAAGGGGGAACGGAACATTCAGTACTTC
NA	TRBV29-1	NA	TRBJ1-5	CSVRQGLLEPQHF	TGCAGCGTTCGTCAGGGGTTATTAGAGCCCCAGCATTTT
NA	TRBV5-1	NA	TRBJ1-5	CASSPGGMGNQPQHF	TGCGCCAGCAGCCCGGGAGGGATGGGCAATCAGCCCCAGCATTTT
NA	TRBV29-1	NA	TRBJ2-2	CSAELRSRNTGELFF	TGCAGCGCCGAGTTGCGGTCTCGGAACACCGGGGAGCTGTTTTTT
NA	TRBV7-9	few	TRBJ2-1	CASSRPPPSGNEQFF	TGTGCCAGCAGCCGTCCTCCCCCGTCGGGCAATGAGCAGTTCTTC
NA	TRBV7-3	NA	TRBJ2-5	CASSLGSGQETQYF	TGTGCCAGCAGCCTGGGGTCGGGGCAAGAGACCCAGTACTTC
TRBD1	TRBV10-3	NA	TRBJ1-2	CAIRGTGGPGYTF	TGTGCCATCAGGGGAACAGGGGGGCCTGGCTACACCTTC
TRBD2	TRBV5-1	NA	TRBJ2-5	CATRPAGDRWLAQYF	TGCGCCACGCGACCAGCGGGAGACCGGTGGTTGGCCCAGTACTTC
NA	TRBV9	once	TRBJ1-1	CASSPGLVSRTFF	TGTGCCAGCAGTCCGGGGTTGGTCTCGAGGACTTTCTTT
NA	TRBV5-1	NA	TRBJ2-3	CASSFRQVTDTQYF	TGCGCCAGCAGCTTTCGACAGGTCACAGATACGCAGTATTTT
TRBD2	TRBV6-1	NA	TRBJ2-2	CASTSGGHTGELFF	TGTGCCAGCACTAGCGGGGGACACACCGGGGAGCTGTTTTTT
TRBD2	TRBV29-1	NA	TRBJ2-3	CSATALTSVGTDTQYF	TGCAGCGCGACGGCCCTTACTAGCGTCGGCACAGATACGCAGTATTTT
TRBD2	TRBV29-1	NA	TRBJ2-2	CSVGGLAGVRSTGELFF	TGCAGCGTTGGGGGACTAGCGGGAGTTCGGAGCACCGGGGAGCTGTTTTTT
TRBD1	TRBV28	NA	TRBJ2-1	CASSSGTGGYNEQFF	TGTGCCAGCAGTTCCGGGACAGGGGGCTACAATGAGCAGTTCTTC
NA	TRBV11-3	NA	TRBJ2-1	CASSLGVSQADEQFF	TGTGCCAGCAGCTTAGGGGTCTCACAGGCAGATGAGCAGTTCTTC
TRBD1	TRBV28	NA	TRBJ2-7	CATTDGQDISYEQYF	TGTGCCACCACTGACGGACAGGATATCTCCTACGAGCAGTACTTC
TRBD1	TRBV29-1	NA	TRBJ1-2	CSVPGQGLGYGYTF	TGCAGCGTCCCGGGACAGGGGCTCGGCTATGGCTACACCTTC
TRBD1	TRBV5-1	NA	TRBJ2-2	CASTQGDTGELFF	TGCGCCAGCACGCAGGGGGACACCGGGGAGCTGTTTTTT
TRBD1	TRBV2	once	TRBJ1-1	CATRGQGVTEAFF	TGTGCCACCAGGGGACAGGGAGTCACTGAAGCTTTCTTT
NA	TRBV28	NA	TRBJ1-2	CASSFKWAGNYGYTF	TGTGCCAGCAGTTTTAAATGGGCTGGTAACTATGGCTACACCTTC
NA	TRBV29-1	NA	TRBJ1-2	CSVRGAHGYTF	TGCAGCGTCCGGGGAGCTCATGGCTACACCTTC
TRBD2	TRBV7-9	NA	TRBJ2-3	CASSFSGDSDTQYF	TGTGCCAGCAGCTTTAGCGGGGATTCAGATACGCAGTATTTT
NA	TRBV28	NA	TRBJ2-2	CAVKGGPGELFF	TGTGCCGTCAAAGGGGGTCCCGGGGAGCTGTTTTTT
NA	TRBV19	NA	TRBJ1-5	CAIGDSNQPQHF	TGTGCCATAGGGGATAGCAATCAGCCCCAGCATTTT